Listed below are T cell receptor beta chains from one sample, sequenced in a study of T cells in Graves' hyperthyroidism and ophthalmopathy. TCRdb redid the calling of the multiplex PCR reads with MiXCR, one entry per CDR3 protein. The sample lists 300,000 to 450,000 distinct CDR3 sequences, roughly 18% occurring once. Sequencing was done on a sample of blood. Receptors were obtained from a woman in her 40s with Graves' ophthalmopathy. The CDR3 runs from the conserved cysteine through the conserved F or W. The order of the fields is clone size, V gene, J gene, D gene, CDR3 DNA, CDR3 protein. D genes are given only for firm matches. Only part of the rows carry a size: once, few, many, or a class if the clone is expanded.

many	TRBV27	TRBJ1-1	-	TGTGCCAGCAGTTCCCGCTTAGTGGCTGAAGCTTTCTTT	CASSSRLVAEAFF
many	TRBV5-1	TRBJ1-2	-	TGCGCCAGCAGCTTGGGCCAGGGAGACCATGGCTACACCTTC	CASSLGQGDHGYTF
-	TRBV7-8	TRBJ2-7	TRBD1	TGTGCCAGCACCTCGCAACAGGGGAGTGGCGAGCAGTACTTC	CASTSQQGSGEQYF
many	TRBV7-2	TRBJ1-2	-	TGTGCCAGCAGCTTAGGGACGGCGGGCATGGCCTATGGCTACACCTTC	CASSLGTAGMAYGYTF
-	TRBV6-5	TRBJ2-7	TRBD1	TGTGCCAGCAGTTACGGGACAGTACCCTACGAGCAGTACTTC	CASSYGTVPYEQYF
many	TRBV7-9	TRBJ2-7	-	TGTGCCAGCAGCACATCTCCTTCCTGGTACGAGCAGTACTTC	CASSTSPSWYEQYF
few	TRBV11-2	TRBJ2-5	TRBD2	TGTGCCAGCAAAGAGGAGACTAGCCTGGAAGAGACCCAGTACTTC	CASKEETSLEETQYF
many	TRBV20-1	TRBJ2-5	-	TGCAGTGCTAGCGGGACACAAGAGACCCAGTACTTC	CSASGTQETQYF
many	TRBV3-1	TRBJ2-7	-	TGTGCCAGCAGCCAAGTGGCACAGGAGCAGTACTTC	CASSQVAQEQYF
many	TRBV6-1	TRBJ2-7	TRBD1	TGTGCCAGCAGTGAAGGCGACAGGGGCGAGCAGTACTTC	CASSEGDRGEQYF
-	TRBV6-2/TRBV6-3	TRBJ2-5	-	TGTGCCAGCAGTTTGAACGCGTACCAAGAGACCCAGTACTTC	CASSLNAYQETQYF
many	TRBV11-3	TRBJ2-7	-	TGTGCCAGCAGCTTAATTGTCCCTCTACAGGGCTACGAGCAGTACTTC	CASSLIVPLQGYEQYF
once	TRBV6-2/TRBV6-3	TRBJ2-7	-	TGTGCCAGCAGCGAGATGAGACAGGAATACGAGCAGTACTTC	CASSEMRQEYEQYF
many	TRBV28	TRBJ1-5	TRBD1	TGTGCCAGCAGTGGGAAGGACAGGGGGAATCAGCCCCAGCATTTT	CASSGKDRGNQPQHF
many	TRBV7-9	TRBJ1-1	-	TGTGCCAGCAGCTTAGCACTTGAAGCTTTCTTT	CASSLALEAFF
many	TRBV4-3	TRBJ2-7	-	TGCGCCAGCAGCCAAGTCGGCTACTCCTACGAGCAGTACTTC	CASSQVGYSYEQYF
many	TRBV4-1	TRBJ2-5	TRBD2	TGCGCCAGCAGCCAAGTAGGGTTAGCGGGAGAGACCCAGTACTTC	CASSQVGLAGETQYF
many	TRBV12-3/TRBV12-4	TRBJ1-1	-	TGTGCCAGCAGTTTGGCCATCGGGGGGCGAACTGAAGCTTTCTTT	CASSLAIGGRTEAFF
many	TRBV11-1	TRBJ2-2	TRBD2	TGTGCCAGCAGCCCACGGGTGCTAGCGGGAGGTGCCGGGGAGCTGTTTTTT	CASSPRVLAGGAGELFF
many	TRBV6-5	TRBJ1-2	TRBD1	TGTGCCAGCAGTTACTCGAGTAATACAGGGGGCCATGGCTACACCTTC	CASSYSSNTGGHGYTF
many	TRBV5-1	TRBJ1-1	-	TGCGCCAGCGCGGTCGAAGGAAATGAAGCTTTCTTT	CASAVEGNEAFF
many	TRBV19	TRBJ2-7	-	TGTGCCAGTACTACAGGTTACGAGCAGTACTTC	CASTTGYEQYF
many	TRBV20-1	TRBJ2-7	-	TGCAGTGCTAGAGATCGGGGCACAGGACCTAGCTCCTACGAGCAGTACTTC	CSARDRGTGPSSYEQYF
few	TRBV20-1	TRBJ2-7	-	TGCAGTGCTAGGCACCGGGTTTTCTCCTACGAGCAGTACTTC	CSARHRVFSYEQYF
few	TRBV7-3	TRBJ2-7	-	TGTGCCAGCAGCTCGGTCGGCCAAAACCTCTACGAGCAGTACTTC	CASSSVGQNLYEQYF
many	TRBV7-2	TRBJ1-5	-	TGTGCCAGCAGCTTCAACAGGGATCAGCCCCAGCATTTT	CASSFNRDQPQHF
many	TRBV28	TRBJ2-5	-	TGTGCCATCCTACAACAAGGGTTTTCTGGGACCCAGTACTTC	CAILQQGFSGTQYF
many	TRBV9	TRBJ1-2	-	TGTGCCAGCAGTGCCTCAGGGAATGCTAACTATGGCTACACCTTC	CASSASGNANYGYTF
many	TRBV6-1	TRBJ1-2	-	TGTGCCAGCAGGAAAGGGGATGGCTACACCTTC	CASRKGDGYTF
many	TRBV6-5	TRBJ2-3	-	TGTGCCAGCAGTTACATGGTGGGAGTCGGAGATACGCAGTATTTT	CASSYMVGVGDTQYF
many	TRBV7-6	TRBJ2-5	TRBD2	TGTGCCAGCAGCCCAAGGTGGCTAGCGGGAGAGGAGACCCAGTACTTC	CASSPRWLAGEETQYF
many	TRBV12-3/TRBV12-4	TRBJ1-1	-	TGTGCCAGCAGTCGGACCTATGAAGCTTTCTTT	CASSRTYEAFF
many	TRBV4-2	TRBJ1-2	-	TGTGCCAGCAGCCAAGAGGAACGGAGATATGGCTACACCTTC	CASSQEERRYGYTF
once	TRBV7-2	TRBJ2-7	TRBD2	TGTGCCAGCAGCTTACTTGGGAGGGTGTACGAGCAGTACTTC	CASSLLGRVYEQYF
-	TRBV27	TRBJ2-7	TRBD2	TGTGCCAGCAGTCCCCTGCTAGCGGGAGGAACCTACGAGCAGTACTTC	CASSPLLAGGTYEQYF
many	TRBV4-1	TRBJ2-7	-	TGCGCCAGCAGCCAAGATCCTAGGAGGGACGAGCAGTACTTC	CASSQDPRRDEQYF
many	TRBV20-1	TRBJ1-2	TRBD1	TGCAGTGCGACGACAGGGGGCGTGGGCTACACCTTC	CSATTGGVGYTF
many	TRBV10-3	TRBJ2-7	-	TGTGCCATCAGTCCTCAGGGGAAGGACGAGCAGTACTTC	CAISPQGKDEQYF
few	TRBV3-1	TRBJ1-2	TRBD1	TGTGCCAGCAGTGGGGACAGGGCTAACTATGGCTACACCTTC	CASSGDRANYGYTF
many	TRBV6-6	TRBJ1-2	-	TGTGCCAGCAGCTACGGGTTTCCGTCTGGCTACACCTTC	CASSYGFPSGYTF
-	TRBV20-1	TRBJ2-7	-	TGCAGTGCTAGAGAGTATAGGGATCCCTACGAGCAGTACTTC	CSAREYRDPYEQYF
many	TRBV19	TRBJ2-7	-	TGTGCCAGTAGTACCCCCCCTGGCGCCCAGGGGCACCGGATCTACGAGCAGTACTTC	CASSTPPGAQGHRIYEQYF
many	TRBV7-9	TRBJ2-5	TRBD2	TGTGCCAGCAGCCCACTAGCGTTAGGAGAGACCCAGTACTTC	CASSPLALGETQYF